This entry lists 32 T cell receptor beta chains sequenced from one sample in a study of naive and memory T cell subsets. An equimolar mix of two oligonucleotides served as the beta constant-region primer for TRBC1 and TRBC2. Ligated cDNA was amplified by four rounds of PCR with nested alpha and beta constant-region primers and SP2. TCRdb reanalysed the UMI-ligation and nested PCR reads using MiXCR and keeps one entry per CDR3 protein. This table holds about 120,000 distinct CDR3 sequences, roughly 32% found once. The sequenced material came from central memory CD4+ T cells from blood. The receptors stem from a human donor in good health.

This clonotype has a single count. The chain is built from TRBV29-1 and TRBJ2-5, with D perhaps TRBD1 or TRBD2 (5 bases each). Germline CDR1 reads SQVTM; CDR2 reads ANQGSEA. The length of the CDR3 is 13 residues. Trimming took off 6 bases at V and 5 bases at J, with 16 bases between the two ends. The CDR3 here is CSVGQSGSETQYF. CDR3 nucleotides: TGCAGCGTGGGGCAGTCGGGGAGCGAGACCCAGTACTTC.

This clonotype appeared a few times. This chain connects TRBV30 to TRBJ2-7; unclear D gene. V lost 4 bases and J lost 4, with 8 bases in between. CDR1 and CDR2 from the germline V gene are GTSNPN and SVGIG (reference sequence). CDR3 length: 11 residues. CDR3: CAWTDTYEQYF. The CDR3 DNA reads TGTGCCTGGACTGACACTTACGAGCAGTACTTC.

The J gene is TRBJ1-1, the V gene TRBV28, with 8 bases aligning to TRBD1. With 6 bases clipped from V and 10 bases from J, the junction kept 13 bases outside the gene matches. The CDR3 runs 14 residues. In germline, CDR1 is MDHEN, CDR2 SYDVKM. The CDR3 loop is CASSPGGSGRRAFF. CDR3 DNA: TGTGCCAGCAGCCCAGGGGGCTCAGGACGTAGAGCTTTCTTT.

The chain is built from TRBV2 and TRBJ2-7, with D tentatively TRBD1 or TRBD2 (7 bases each). This CDR3 spans 15 amino acids. Per germline, CDR1 SNHLY and CDR2 FYNNEI. Trimming stripped 4 bases from V and 2 bases from J, with 15 bases between. This chain's CDR3 is CASSGGAGGAYEQYF. CDR3 DNA sequence: TGTGCCAGCAGTGGAGGAGCAGGGGGGGCCTACGAGCAGTACTTC. The complete variable domain, with remaining parts taken from reference TRBV2 and TRBJ2-7, reads EPEVTQTPSHQVTQMGQEVILRCVPISNHLYFYWYRQILGQKVEFLVSFYNNEISEKSEIFDDQFSVERPDGSNFTLKIRSTKLEDSAMYFCASSGGAGGAYEQYFGPGTRLTVT.

This chain uses TRBV6-5 with TRBJ1-1; maybe TRBD1 (6 bases). Looked up from germline, CDR1 is MNHEY and CDR2 is SVGAGI. The ends were cut back, 8 bases at V and 5 bases at J, with 12 bases in the middle. The CDR3 is 12 residues long. CDR3 nucleotide sequence: TGTGCCAGCGTCGTCCAGGGGACTGAAGCTTTCTTT. Protein sequence: CASVVQGTEAFF.

This clonotype was seen only a few times. The chain has TRBV11-2 and TRBJ2-6, with D uncertain. V lost 5 bases and J 1 base, leaving 9 bases between the germline ends. The germline gives CDR1 SGHAT, CDR2 FQNNGV. CDR3 length: 15 amino acids. The CDR3: CASSPVVSGANVLTF. CDR3 in DNA: TGTGCCAGCAGCCCTGTAGTTTCTGGGGCCAACGTCCTGACTTTC. The whole variable domain, remainder taken from reference TRBV11-2 and TRBJ2-6, is EAGVAQSPRYKIIEKRQSVAFWCNPISGHATLYWYQQILGQGPKLLIQFQNNGVVDDSQLPKDRFSAERLKGVDSTLKIQPAKLEDSAVYLCASSPVVSGANVLTFGAGSRLTVL.

The chain uses TRBV20-1 and TRBJ1-1, with 8 positions matching TRBD1. The CDR3 has 12 residues. V shed 5 bases, J shed 11 bases, and the junction held 10 bases outside the gene matches. From germline, CDR1 is DFQATT and CDR2 SNEGSKA (reference sequence). The CDR3 region has the DNA TGCAGTGCTTCCGGACAGGGCGGGGGGGCTTTCTTT. It is translated as CSASGQGGGAFF.

Only a few counts were recorded for this clonotype. The chain uses TRBV3-1 and TRBJ2-3, with a tentative D call TRBD2 (5 bases). Germline lookup yields CDR1 LGHDT and CDR2 YNNKEL (reference sequence). The CDR3 runs to 13 residues. The ends were cut back, 11 bases at V and 2 bases at J, with 14 bases in the middle. The CDR3 DNA reads TGTGCCGCTAGCCCAACTTCCACAGATACGCAGTATTTT. Protein product: CAASPTSTDTQYF.

This clonotype was seen only a few times. The chain carries TRBV2 and TRBJ2-1; a possible D gene is TRBD2 (6 bases). CDR3 size: 15 residues. CDR1 SNHLY and CDR2 FYNNEI come from the germline V gene. V gave up 3 bases and J gave up 3 bases, with 12 bases separating them. CDR3 loop: CASSDRASVYNEQFF. The CDR3 DNA sequence: TGTGCCAGCAGTGATAGGGCTAGCGTCTACAATGAGCAGTTCTTC. The whole variable domain, remainder taken from reference TRBV2 and TRBJ2-1, is EPEVTQTPSHQVTQMGQEVILRCVPISNHLYFYWYRQILGQKVEFLVSFYNNEISEKSEIFDDQFSVERPDGSNFTLKIRSTKLEDSAMYFCASSDRASVYNEQFFGPGTRLTVL.

CDR3 residues: CATIRDIGYNEQFF. CDR3 DNA sequence: TGTGCCACCATCCGGGACATCGGATACAATGAGCAGTTCTTC. V usage is TRBV2 and J usage is TRBJ2-1; D is perhaps TRBD1 (6 bases). Germline CDR1 SNHLY, CDR2 FYNNEI. The CDR3 is 14 residues long. V lost 10 bases and J lost 4, with 17 bases in between. The variable domain in full, with the rest retrieved from reference TRBV2 and TRBJ2-1, is EPEVTQTPSHQVTQMGQEVILRCVPISNHLYFYWYRQILGQKVEFLVSFYNNEISEKSEIFDDQFSVERPDGSNFTLKIRSTKLEDSAMYFCATIRDIGYNEQFFGPGTRLTVL.

This clonotype was seen a few times. CDR3 sequence reads: CASRPGTSLETQYF. The CDR3 bases are TGTGCCAGCAGGCCCGGGACTAGCCTAGAGACCCAGTACTTC. V usage is TRBV6-5 and J usage is TRBJ2-5; TRBD2 aligns across 9 bases. Looked up from germline, CDR1 is MNHEY and CDR2 is SVGAGI. Germline trimming cut 6 bases from V and 4 bases from J; bases unmatched to any gene: 6. The CDR3 extends over 14 amino acids.

This clonotype came up a few times. The V and J genes are TRBV11-2 and TRBJ2-1; TRBD1 is a possible D gene (5 bases). The CDR3 loop spans 15 amino acids. Germline V gives CDR1 SGHAT, CDR2 FQNNGV. V gave up 5 bases and J gave up 1 base, with 12 bases separating them. CDR3 sequence: CASSPRQKSYNEQFF. The CDR3 nucleotides read TGTGCCAGCAGCCCCCGACAGAAATCCTACAATGAGCAGTTCTTC.

The chain joins TRBV10-3 to TRBJ2-7; D unclear. The V gene lost 6 bases and the J gene lost 1 base, with 10 bases spanning the gap. Per the germline V gene, CDR1 is ENHRY and CDR2 is SYGVKD. The CDR3 is made up of 13 amino acids. The CDR3 DNA reads as TGTGCCATCAGCCGCAGTGAGTCCTACGAGCAGTACTTC. Encoded protein: CAISRSESYEQYF.

This chain joins TRBV18 and TRBJ2-3; TRBD2 might be the D (6 bases). The CDR3 length is 15 residues. From germline, CDR1 is KGHSH and CDR2 LQKENI. Trimming cost V 6 bases and J 8 bases, with 21 bases left between them. The CDR3 loop reads CASSEGGTSSGTQYF. CDR3 nucleotides: TGTGCCAGCTCGGAGGGCGGAACCAGTTCGGGTACGCAGTATTTT.

This clonotype came up a few times. The rearrangement links TRBV28 to TRBJ1-6; TRBD1 might be the D (5 bases). CDR1 and CDR2 (germline): MDHEN, SYDVKM. Trimming took off 2 bases at V and 9 bases at J, with 17 bases between the two ends. The CDR3 is 16 residues long. The CDR3: CASSLGVSGTRSPLHF. CDR3 nucleotide sequence: TGTGCCAGCAGTTTAGGTGTTTCGGGGACGCGTTCACCCCTCCACTTT. Combining the CDR3 with reference TRBV28 and TRBJ1-6 gives the whole variable domain DVKVTQSSRYLVKRTGEKVFLECVQDMDHENMFWYRQDPGLGLRLIYFSYDVKMKEKGDIPEGYSVSREKKERFSLILESASTNQTSMYLCASSLGVSGTRSPLHFGNGTRLTVT.

V gene TRBV20-1 combines with J gene TRBJ2-3; the D gene is possibly TRBD2 (5 bases). Germline V gives CDR1 DFQATT, CDR2 SNEGSKA (reference sequence). The CDR3 runs to 11 residues. Trimming took off 6 bases at V and 5 bases at J, with 9 bases between the two ends. For the CDR3, the DNA is TGCAGTGCCCGCGGACTAGATACGCAGTATTTT. Its translation is CSARGLDTQYF.

This clonotype was seen a handful of times. The chain carries TRBV28 and TRBJ2-5; TRBD2 agrees at 9 bases. The CDR3 spans 15 residues. Trimming at V came to 6 bases and at J to 0 bases, leaving 5 bases not matched to a gene. Per germline, CDR1 MDHEN and CDR2 SYDVKM. CDR3 residues: CASRIGTSNQETQYF. For the CDR3, the DNA is TGTGCCAGCAGAATCGGGACTAGCAACCAAGAGACCCAGTACTTC.

This rearrangement joins TRBV24-1 to TRBJ2-1; 12 nucleotides line up with TRBD2. The V and J ends lost 4 bases and 10 bases, in that order; junction bases with no gene match: 10. From germline, CDR1 is KGHDR and CDR2 SFDVKD. CDR3 length equals 16 residues. The CDR3 DNA reads TGTGCCACCAGTGACCCTCGACTAGCGGGAGTGGGCGAGCAGTTCTTC. Amino acids: CATSDPRLAGVGEQFF.

The rearrangement uses TRBV11-2 and TRBJ1-5; D uncertain. The CDR3 is 15 amino acids. CDR1 and CDR2 (germline): SGHAT, FQNNGV. The V and J ends lost 1 base and 2 bases respectively, with 9 bases between them. The CDR3 region has the DNA TGTGCCAGCAGCTTAGGCCCGTCCGGCAATCAGCCCCAGCATTTT. Translation gives CASSLGPSGNQPQHF.

This sequence joins TRBV20-1 and TRBJ1-4; TRBD1 is a possible D gene (5 bases). The CDR3 loop spans 13 amino acids. Germline V CDR1 and CDR2: DFQATT, SNEGSKA (reference sequence). The germline V and J ends were trimmed by 3 bases and 5 bases, with 10 bases remaining between them. Here the CDR3 reads CSASQGLNEKLFF. The CDR3 DNA follows: TGCAGTGCTAGTCAGGGCTTGAATGAAAAACTGTTTTTT.

This rearrangement joins TRBV4-3 to TRBJ2-2; no clear D. V was cut by 1 base and J by 5 bases, with 11 bases left in between. CDR1 is LGHNA and CDR2 is YSLEER in the germline V gene. CDR3 length equals 15 residues. CDR3 region: CASSQAGLRTGELFF. CDR3 in DNA: TGCGCCAGCAGCCAAGCGGGCTTGCGTACCGGGGAGCTGTTTTTT.

The chain uses TRBV30 and TRBJ2-7; 12 bases align to TRBD2. This CDR3 spans 18 amino acids. Germline V CDR1 and CDR2: GTSNPN, SVGIG (reference sequence). Losses at the gene ends were 1 base for V and 2 bases for J; bases not matched to a gene: 12. The CDR3 DNA follows: TGTGCCTGGAGTGACCTATATGGACTAGCGGGAAAAACCTACGAGCAGTACTTC. This gives the protein CAWSDLYGLAGKTYEQYF.

A few counts support this clonotype. The chain couples TRBV7-3 to TRBJ2-7; the match to TRBD1 covers 10 bases. V lost 3 bases to trimming and J lost 6 bases; unmatched junction nucleotides: 5. This CDR3 contains 14 residues. Germline CDR1 SGHTA, CDR2 FQGTGA. CDR3 loop: CASSFQRTGGEQYF. The CDR3 bases are TGTGCCAGCAGCTTCCAAAGGACAGGGGGCGAGCAGTACTTC.

This CDR3 is CSAGVIGQRDNEQFF. The CDR3 DNA reads TGCAGTGCTGGAGTAATCGGACAGAGAGACAATGAGCAGTTCTTC. The chain couples TRBV20-1 to TRBJ2-1; D may be TRBD1 (6 bases). This CDR3 has 15 amino acids. With 5 bases removed from V and 5 bases from J, the gap between germline ends came to 19 bases. Per germline, CDR1 DFQATT and CDR2 SNEGSKA (reference sequence).

This clonotype was seen only once. The rearrangement uses TRBV7-2 and TRBJ1-2; D is perhaps TRBD1 (5 bases). The V gene lost 3 bases and the J gene lost 7 bases, with 12 bases spanning the gap. This CDR3 region has 13 residues. Per the germline V gene, CDR1 is SGHTA and CDR2 is FQGNSA. The CDR3 sequence: CASSFEGARGYTF. Written as DNA, the CDR3 is TGTGCCAGCAGCTTTGAAGGGGCTCGTGGCTACACCTTC.

The V and J genes are TRBV7-6 and TRBJ1-5; no firm D call. Germline CDR1 reads SGHVS; CDR2 reads FNYEAQ. CDR3 length: 16 residues. Trimming cost V 4 bases and J 0 bases, with 13 bases left between them. DNA of the CDR3: TGTGCCAGCAGCTCGGAGCCCGGTTATAGCAATCAGCCCCAGCATTTT. It specifies CASSSEPGYSNQPQHF.

The V gene is TRBV20-1, the J gene TRBJ2-7; D may be TRBD2 (6 bases). The CDR3 totals 12 residues. The germline V and J ends were trimmed by 2 bases and 3 bases, with 8 bases remaining between them. Germline V gene data show CDR1 as DFQATT and CDR2 as SNEGSKA (reference sequence). CDR3 sequence (DNA): TGCAGTGCTAGAACGGGGGTCTACGAGCAGTACTTC. Its protein product is CSARTGVYEQYF.

This clonotype was seen a few times. The rearrangement uses TRBV27 and TRBJ2-1; D remains ambiguous. Germline V CDR1 and CDR2: MNHEY, SMNVEV (reference sequence). V gave up 5 bases and J gave up 2 bases, with 13 bases separating them. CDR3 length equals 15 residues. In DNA, the CDR3 is TGTGCCAGCAGTAGCAGGACGACGGCCTACAATGAGCAGTTCTTC. Protein: CASSSRTTAYNEQFF.

J is TRBJ1-3 and V is TRBV7-2; 7 bases map to TRBD1. CDR1 SGHTA and CDR2 FQGNSA come from the germline V gene. The V segment lost 5 bases and the J segment 0 bases; nucleotides outside the gene matches: 10. The CDR3 sequence is 17 residues long. The CDR3 coding sequence is TGTGCCAGCAGCCGGAGCCCTGCAGGGGGCTCTGGAAACACCATATATTTT. Translation gives CASSRSPAGGSGNTIYF.

This clonotype was recorded a few times. The rearrangement uses TRBV5-1 and TRBJ2-4; D gene ambiguous. Germline values: CDR1 SGHRS, CDR2 YFSETQ. The CDR3 consists of 16 residues. V lost 0 bases and J lost 0, with 10 bases in between. CDR3: CASSLEAVLAKNIQYF. CDR3 DNA sequence: TGCGCCAGCAGCTTGGAGGCAGTTCTAGCCAAAAACATTCAGTACTTC.

This chain joins TRBV27 and TRBJ1-1, with D possibly being TRBD1 (5 bases). Between the trimmed V and J ends, which lost 6 bases and 1 base, there was a span of 12 bases. The CDR3 totals 14 residues. CDR1 MNHEY and CDR2 SMNVEV come from the germline V gene (reference sequence). The CDR3 reads CASRRQHTNTEAFF. Here the CDR3 DNA reads TGTGCCAGCAGGAGACAGCACACGAACACTGAAGCTTTCTTT.

The V call is TRBV28, the J call TRBJ1-1; D remains unclear. The CDR3 is 15 amino acids. Trimming took off 6 bases at V and 0 bases at J, with 14 bases between the two ends. Germline V CDR1 and CDR2: MDHEN, SYDVKM. The CDR3 bases are TGTGCCAGCAGCCCCATAGACGTGATGAACACTGAAGCTTTCTTT. It translates to CASSPIDVMNTEAFF.